This TCR beta chain was sequenced in a study of response to subunit inactivated influenza vaccine. In germline, CDR1 is DFQATT, CDR2 SNEGSKA (reference sequence). Trimming shortened V by 5 bases and J by 2 bases, and 14 bases separated the two germline ends. This CDR3 is 14 amino acids long. At least ten counts were recorded for this clonotype. As yet, its antigen is unknown. One entry per CDR3 protein results from TCRdb running MiXCR on the RT-PCR reads. The sample shows almost 250,000 distinct CDR3 sequences, 12% of them seen only once. General study findings and limits: Each seasonal influenza vaccination, the authors suggested, recruits few new T cells.

The chain combines TRBV20-1 with TRBJ2-3; no reliable D call. The TCR sequence derives from a man aged 45-65 years who received an inactivated influenza vaccine. Sequences were derived from non-naive T cells sorted from PBMCs, sampled approximately 15 days before vaccination. Here the CDR3 reads CSASQTINTDTQYF. The CDR3 DNA follows: TGCAGTGCTTCTCAAACTATAAACACAGATACGCAGTATTTT.